A single TCR beta chain is shown here with its context. Its recognized antigen is unknown. Since no conserved phenylalanine or tryptophan closes the CDR3, a read error is the likely cause. It is unclear where the CDR3 begins or ends on the DNA, so no DNA is shown, and the CDR3 is as TCRdb lists it. The record originates from a study of tumor-infiltrating lymphocytes in primary liver carcinoma (dated by TCRdb to the late 2010s). A note on the overall study: Of the five patients, three men and two women aged 30 to 69 years, four had hepatocellular carcinoma and one had combined HCC and intrahepatic cholangiocarcinoma. Across five regions of each liver tumor, along with adjacent normal tissue and blood, the study brought together TCRbeta repertoire sequencing, expression microarrays and whole-exome sequencing. The five patients had tumors of stage T1-T3 N0M0, with maximum diameters ranging from about 4 to 11 cm. A total of 35 or so specimens from 5 patients went through TCRbeta repertoire sequencing, namely 25 tumor regions, 5 adjacent noncancerous liver tissues and 5 peripheral blood samples. The roughly 25 tumor region samples were profiled with Agilent mRNA microarrays so that TCRbeta repertoire diversity could be related to the local molecular phenotype. Reproducibility between technical replicate repertoires was high, with correlation coefficients above 0.98 and mean shared-clone rates roughly 0.87. Roughly 3.65 to 8 million productive TCRbeta reads were obtained per sample, and no significant difference in read depth was found between tissue types.

The CDR3 comprises 16 residues, both ends counted. CDR1 and CDR2 (MNHNS, SASEGT) derive from the germline V gene. Total RNA and DNA were co-extracted without cell sorting from around 20-30 mg of bulk tissue using the AllPrep DNA/RNA mini kit. Surgical resection was performed in China between November 2015 and early 2016 on about five patients with histopathologically diagnosed primary liver carcinoma. At the time of sampling, the patients had chronic HBV infection and had not received any treatment. Each tumor was sampled at five spatially separated regions: the superior, inferior, left-lateral and right-lateral poles and the tumor centre. According to histology, viable tumor cells made up more than 75% of every tumor sample. Pieces of fresh tumor and adjacent tissue were cut in half, with one half kept in RNAlater at -80 degrees C and the other half sent for histology. A constant-region primer and ProtoScript II reverse transcriptase were used to reverse-transcribe TCRbeta-specific cDNA from roughly 0.55 ug total RNA. TCRbeta libraries were built with three nested multiplex PCR rounds, a slightly modified ARM-PCR procedure. Each of the first two PCR rounds ran for about 10 cycles and used multiplex TRBV1-TRBV30 forward primers together with a Cbeta reverse primer. Sample barcodes and Illumina adapters were added in a final 25-cycle PCR using Deep VentR polymerase. Before sequencing, amplicons of 200-500 bp were gel-purified using a QIAquick gel extraction kit. TCRbeta amplicons were sequenced on an Illumina HiSeq 2500 with 250-bp paired-end reads. The authors processed their data as follows. To recover full CDR3 sequences, reads were quality-trimmed using Trimmomatic v0.33 and paired reads were then merged using FLASH v1.2.11. MiGEC v1.2.1b assigned V, D and J germline segments to the rearranged TCRbeta sequences. VDJtools v1.0.0 computed clonotype statistics and Shannon-Wiener diversity indices. Except for diversity analysis, only the 250 most abundant clonotypes of each sample were used in subsequent analyses to reduce sampling bias. TCRdb's own reprocessing of the public reads used fastp at Q25 and MiXCR and kept productive beta chains. Rows with one shared CDR3 protein collapse into an entry with the most common genes and DNA. Here the V and J calls rest on TCRdb's processing, not on the authors' analysis. In this sample the table shows about 99,000 distinct CDR3 sequences, approximately 68% of which occur a single time. The ten largest make up 9.5% of the sample.

Overall study outcomes, separate from this receptor: Pairs of tumor regions showed greater repertoire overlap (mean roughly 35%) than tumor-adjacent pairs (roughly 17%) or tumor-blood pairs (approximately 15%), which is consistent with antigen-driven expansion. Only the TCR beta chain was sequenced, which likely underestimates true repertoire diversity because unpaired alpha chains were not captured. Comparison of CD4+ and CD8+ T cell repertoires was precluded by the use of bulk unsorted samples. The study included only 4 to 6 patients, and the authors note findings should be validated in a larger study. A significantly larger repertoire fraction was made up by the top 250 clones in tumors than in blood (p = 0.039). Only roughly 7.5-25% of top clones appeared in all five regions of a tumor, which suggests that tumor-infiltrating T cells are spatially heterogeneous.

The rearrangement joined TRBV6-1 to TRBJ2-1; TRBD1 is the table's D call and was not checked against the DNA. Sequences were obtained from liver tumor tissue from sampling region 5. This specimen's cell subset or site label, per the study, means: tumor region T5, tumor centre. The clonotype comes from a woman in her sixties or seventies with primary liver carcinoma and hepatitis B virus infection. The CDR3 amino acid sequence is: CASSDADRGLSNELFS.